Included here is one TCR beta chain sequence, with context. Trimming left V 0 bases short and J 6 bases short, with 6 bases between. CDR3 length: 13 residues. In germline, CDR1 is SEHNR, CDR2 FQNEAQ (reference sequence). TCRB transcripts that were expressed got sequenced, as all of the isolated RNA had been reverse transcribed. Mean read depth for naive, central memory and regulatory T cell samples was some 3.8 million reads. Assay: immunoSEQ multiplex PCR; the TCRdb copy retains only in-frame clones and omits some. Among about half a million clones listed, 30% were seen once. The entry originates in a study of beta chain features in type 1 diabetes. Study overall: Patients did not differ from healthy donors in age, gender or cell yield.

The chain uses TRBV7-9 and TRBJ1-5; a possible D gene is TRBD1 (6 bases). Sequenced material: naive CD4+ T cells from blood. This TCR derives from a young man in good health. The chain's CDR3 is CASSLAGGQPQHF. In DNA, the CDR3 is TGTGCCAGCAGCTTAGCAGGGGGTCAGCCCCAGCATTTT.